The clone carrying this T cell receptor beta chain has just a few counts. This sample is drawn from a study of blood T cell repertoires in COVID-19. At the level of the study: Material from acute and convalescent COVID-19 was sourced from the United States, Italy and Spain. Nucleic acid was either cDNA or gDNA, and it came from T cells, B-cell-depleted T cells, or PBMCs.

Per the authors' pipeline: Reference gene primer amplification in the assay estimated nucleated cell counts. TCRdb's table, derived via immunoSEQ multiplex PCR, lists solely in-frame clones and lacks some. The DNA gave D and trimming, while V, J and clone size come from that table. The data show roughly 100,000 clones, with roughly 80% seen just once and around a quarter held by the top ten. The V end lost 3 bases, the J end lost 2 bases, and 13 bases lay between the germline ends. The CDR3 is 16 amino acids. From germline, CDR1 is KGHSH and CDR2 LQKENI. The receptor comes from a man aged 60 to 69 with acute or convalescent COVID-19. The chain is built from TRBV18 and TRBJ2-2, with D possibly being TRBD2 (5 bases). Sequencing used peripheral blood. CDR3: CASSPLDGINTGELFF. The CDR3 DNA is TGTGCCAGCTCACCTTTGGACGGGATTAACACCGGGGAGCTGTTTTTT.